The 30 T cell receptor beta chains presented below share a single source sample, sequenced in a study of shared clonotypes between healthy human individuals. Clones were read by immunoSEQ multiplex PCR, and TCRdb kept only the in-frame ones, dropping some. The repertoire consists of about 1.1 million clones, with more than 75% occurring once and the leading ten covering roughly 0.62%. The sequenced sample consisted of memory CD4+ T cells from PBMCs. Noted subset: CD45RA-negative fraction. Receptors originate from a young man in good health. Some clones in this sample may be carry-over from other donors' samples.

V is TRBV5-1 and J is TRBJ1-1, with 7 bases identical to TRBD1. V lost 3 bases to trimming and J lost 4 bases; unmatched junction nucleotides: 9. From germline, CDR1 is SGHRS and CDR2 YFSETQ. There are 15 residues in the CDR3. CDR3 nucleotides: TGCGCCAGCAGCTCGACACAACAGGGGTCCACTGAAGCTTTCTTT. Its translation is CASSSTQQGSTEAFF. Combining the CDR3 with reference TRBV5-1 and TRBJ1-1 gives the whole variable domain KAGVTQTPRYLIKTRGQQVTLSCSPISGHRSVSWYQQTPGQGLQFLFEYFSETQRNKGNFPGRFSGRQFSNSRSEMNVSTLELGDSALYLCASSSTQQGSTEAFFGQGTRLTVV.

This rearrangement joins TRBV7-8 to TRBJ2-3, with 14 bases aligning to TRBD2. The length of the CDR3 is 15 residues. V lost 5 bases, J lost 4 bases, and 2 bases stayed unmatched. Per the germline V gene, CDR1 is SGHVS and CDR2 is FQNEAQ. CDR3 loop: CASSATSGRADTQYF. DNA of the CDR3: TGTGCCAGCAGCGCGACTAGCGGGAGGGCAGATACGCAGTATTTT.

Of note for this clone: One end of the junction is discordant with germline, which a read error may explain. The chain has TRBV29-1 and TRBJ2-1; D is possibly TRBD1 (6 bases). The CDR3 sequence is 14 residues long. Germline CDR1 and CDR2: SQVTM and ANQGSEA. The DNA for the CDR3 is TGCAGCGTTGAAAGGACAGTCCTTAAGAGTCCTCGGCTCTTC. This translates into CSVERTVLKSPRLF.

This clone was observed a single time. The chain has TRBV5-4 and TRBJ1-1; 7 bases align to TRBD1. V dropped 6 bases and J dropped 0; count of bases not matched to a gene: 8. Germline assignment: CDR1 SGHNT and CDR2 YYREEE (reference sequence). CDR3 length: 15 amino acids. For the CDR3, the DNA is TGTGCCAGCACCAGGGGGGGCTCCATGAACACTGAAGCTTTCTTT. The encoded protein is CASTRGGSMNTEAFF. Based on the CDR3 plus reference TRBV5-4 and TRBJ1-1, the full variable domain is ETGVTQSPTHLIKTRGQQVTLRCSSQSGHNTVSWYQQALGQGPQFIFQYYREEENGRGNFPPRFSGLQFPNYSSELNVNALELDDSALYLCASTRGGSMNTEAFFGQGTRLTVV.

The rearrangement links TRBV14 to TRBJ2-1, with TRBD1 as a possible D gene (6 bases). Germline V lookup: CDR1 SGHDN, CDR2 FVKESK. The V gene lost 0 bases and the J gene lost 0 bases, with 9 bases spanning the gap. CDR3 length: 16 residues. The CDR3 DNA reads TGTGCCAGCAGCCAAGATTGGGGGCGCTCCTACAATGAGCAGTTCTTC. Its translation is CASSQDWGRSYNEQFF.

As DNA, the CDR3 is TGTGCCAGCAGCTTGTTCCAGGGGGCGGACACCATATATTTT. Translated: CASSLFQGADTIYF. The chain combines TRBV5-5 with TRBJ1-3; TRBD1 matches at 8 bases. There are 14 residues in the CDR3. Germline V lookup: CDR1 SGHKS, CDR2 YYEKEE (reference sequence). J lost 8 bases, V lost 1 base, and 5 bases had no gene match.

With regard to this clone: Other nucleotide sequences from this sample produce the same CDR3. The chain recombines TRBV29-1 with TRBJ1-2; TRBD1 agrees at 9 bases. Germline CDR1 SQVTM, CDR2 ANQGSEA. The CDR3 has 12 residues. Losses at the gene ends were 7 bases for V and 3 bases for J; bases not matched to a gene: 3. CDR3 nucleotides: TGCAGCGGGGGACAGGGCGACTATGGCTACACCTTC. It translates to CSGGQGDYGYTF.

This clone has a handful of counts. Other DNA sequences within the sample encode an identical CDR3. This sequence joins TRBV7-3 and TRBJ2-7; D may be TRBD2 (6 bases). Germline CDR1 reads SGHTA; CDR2 reads FQGTGA. Trimming cost V 5 bases and J 1 base, with 12 bases left between them. CDR3 size: 14 residues. This chain's CDR3 is CASSPSVRSYEQYF. The CDR3, as DNA: TGTGCCAGCAGCCCTAGCGTGAGGTCCTACGAGCAGTACTTC.

About this clone itself: Within the sample, other DNA sequences also encode this same CDR3. The chain has TRBV28 and TRBJ1-1; D uncertain. The CDR3 is 12 residues long. Germline loops: CDR1 MDHEN, CDR2 SYDVKM. Between the trimmed V and J ends, which lost 0 bases and 1 base, there was a span of 0 bases. The CDR3 spells CASSLWNTEAFF. The CDR3, as DNA: TGTGCCAGCAGTTTATGGAACACTGAAGCTTTCTTT.

The chain is built from TRBV11-3 and TRBJ1-2; D not resolved. In germline, CDR1 is SGHNT, CDR2 YENEEA. The CDR3 spans 14 residues. The V end lost 1 base, the J end lost 9 bases, and 15 bases lay between the germline ends. The CDR3 loop reads CASSLGGDPGSYTF. CDR3 in DNA: TGTGCCAGCAGCTTAGGGGGTGACCCCGGGAGCTACACCTTC.

J is TRBJ1-5 and V is TRBV28, with a weak D call TRBD1 (6 bases). This CDR3 has 14 residues. V lost 6 bases to trimming and J lost 6 bases, with 15 bases between them. The germline V gene encodes CDR1 MDHEN and CDR2 SYDVKM. CDR3 sequence reads: CASRKGGVAQPQHF. The CDR3 nucleotides are TGTGCCAGCAGGAAGGGGGGAGTTGCTCAGCCCCAGCATTTT.

V and J are TRBV7-2 and TRBJ2-7; 7 bases are a match to TRBD1. J gave up 3 bases and V 3 bases, and 5 bases lay outside the gene matches. This CDR3 contains 14 residues. CDR1 and CDR2 (germline): SGHTA, FQGNSA. This CDR3 reads CASSLGTVFYEQYF. The CDR3 region has the DNA TGTGCCAGCAGCTTGGGGACAGTTTTCTACGAGCAGTACTTC.

This chain joins TRBV6-5 and TRBJ1-2; D remains ambiguous. Trimming pared 5 bases from V and 1 base from J, leaving 11 bases between. The length of the CDR3 is 14 residues. Germline CDR1 and CDR2: MNHEY and SVGAGI. This chain's CDR3 is CASSTGPGNYGYTF. The CDR3 DNA is TGTGCCAGCAGTACCGGACCTGGTAACTATGGCTACACCTTC.

CDR3 bases: TGCGCCAGCAGCCAAGGGACAGGGATGGGTGGCTACACCTTC. Its translation is CASSQGTGMGGYTF. V usage is TRBV4-1 and J usage is TRBJ1-2; 8 nucleotides agree with TRBD1. The CDR3 spans 14 residues. Germline V gene lookup returns CDR1 MGHRA and CDR2 YSYEKL. The V gene end was trimmed by 1 base and the J gene end by 7 bases; junction bases not matched to a gene: 5.

This chain joins TRBV10-3 and TRBJ2-1; D possibly corresponds to TRBD2 (6 bases). Deletions cut 3 bases from V and 4 bases from J, with 10 bases between. CDR1 and CDR2 from the germline V gene are ENHRY and SYGVKD. The CDR3 has 14 residues. The CDR3 bases are TGTGCCATCAGTGAACTAGCCCTGTACAATGAGCAGTTCTTC. It translates to CAISELALYNEQFF.

This chain uses TRBV7-9 with TRBJ2-1, with D maybe TRBD2 (5 bases). Germline values: CDR1 SEHNR, CDR2 FQNEAQ (reference sequence). The CDR3 spans 14 residues. Trimming stripped 1 base from V and 8 bases from J, with 12 bases between. Here the CDR3 DNA reads TGTGCCAGCAGCTTAGTGGGCGGGTCCGATGAGCAGTTCTTC. Encoded protein: CASSLVGGSDEQFF.

The V call is TRBV30, the J call TRBJ1-4; maybe TRBD1 (5 bases). The CDR3 is 14 amino acids. CDR1 and CDR2 from the germline V gene are GTSNPN and SVGIG (reference sequence). V lost 4 bases and J 5 bases, leaving 14 bases between the germline ends. CDR3 in amino acids: CAWTPGATNEKLFF. The CDR3 DNA sequence: TGTGCCTGGACCCCCGGGGCGACGAATGAAAAACTGTTTTTT. Drawing the rest from reference TRBV30 and TRBJ1-4, the complete variable domain is SQTIHQWPATLVQPVGSPLSLECTVEGTSNPNLYWYRQAAGRGLQLLFYSVGIGQISSEVPQNLSASRPQDRQFILSSKKLLLSDSGFYLCAWTPGATNEKLFFGSGTQLSVL.

The sample holds a few counts of this clone. Other DNA sequences in the same sample also yield this CDR3. This chain joins TRBV6-5 and TRBJ2-7; D may correspond to TRBD1 or TRBD2 (5 bases each). The CDR3 runs 13 residues. Germline V CDR1 and CDR2: MNHEY, SVGAGI. V dropped 6 bases and J dropped 2 bases, with 11 bases sitting between them. The CDR3 region has the DNA TGTGCCAGCAGCCGGGACGGAACCTACGAGCAGTACTTC. Translated, it gives CASSRDGTYEQYF.

The chain joins TRBV18 to TRBJ2-7; 7 nucleotides line up with TRBD2. V lost 7 bases, J lost 4 bases, and 10 bases stayed unmatched. The germline gives CDR1 KGHSH, CDR2 LQKENI. The CDR3 extends over 14 amino acids. In DNA, the CDR3 is TGTGCCAGCTGCTCGGCGGGAGATTTATACGAGCAGTACTTC. Its protein product is CASCSAGDLYEQYF.

This clone came up a few times. The V and J genes are TRBV27 and TRBJ1-5; possible D gene TRBD1, 5 bases. The CDR3 is made up of 14 amino acids. V lost 5 bases and J lost 7, with 15 bases in between. Germline V gene data show CDR1 as MNHEY and CDR2 as SMNVEV (reference sequence). Here the CDR3 reads CASSPLQGRQPQHF. The CDR3 region has the DNA TGTGCCAGCAGTCCTTTGCAGGGCCGACAGCCCCAGCATTTT.

The rearrangement uses TRBV5-1 and TRBJ2-3; maybe TRBD2 (6 bases). Per the germline V gene, CDR1 is SGHRS and CDR2 is YFSETQ. Trimming stripped 4 bases from V and 5 bases from J, with 11 bases between. The length of the CDR3 is 13 residues. CDR3 amino acids: CASSPFGGDTQYF. CDR3 nucleotide sequence: TGCGCCAGCAGCCCCTTCGGGGGAGATACGCAGTATTTT.

The rearrangement links TRBV19 to TRBJ1-5; D is undetermined. Germline V gene lookup returns CDR1 LNHDA and CDR2 SQIVND (reference sequence). Between the trimmed V and J ends, which lost 6 bases and 6 bases, there was a span of 18 bases. This CDR3 has 15 amino acids. The CDR3 DNA reads TGTGCCAGTAGATATTTTGGGTCAGCTGCTCAGCCCCAGCATTTT. Amino acid sequence: CASRYFGSAAQPQHF.

This clone turned up a few times. The CDR3 region is CASSSGGHEQYF. The CDR3 coding sequence is TGTGCCAGCAGCTCAGGGGGCCACGAGCAGTACTTC. This chain links TRBV28 with TRBJ2-5, with 8 bases that match TRBD1. The J call could be wrong; TRBJ2-7 is a better fit for the DNA end. The CDR3 sequence is 12 residues long. The germline V gene has CDR1 MDHEN and CDR2 SYDVKM.

The rearrangement uses TRBV29-1 and TRBJ2-3; D is unclear. This CDR3 comprises 11 residues. The germline V gene encodes CDR1 SQVTM and CDR2 ANQGSEA. V lost 4 bases and J lost 4, with 6 bases in between. In DNA, the CDR3 is TGCAGCGTTGTCGGTCCAGATACGCAGTATTTT. This codes for CSVVGPDTQYF.

J is TRBJ1-1 and V is TRBV6-6, with D unclear. CDR3 length: 10 residues. The V gene lost 7 bases and the J gene lost 8 bases, with 8 bases spanning the gap. Germline CDR1 reads MNHNY; CDR2 reads SVGAGI (reference sequence). The CDR3 coding sequence is TGTGCCAGCACCGACGGGGAAGCTTTCTTT. As protein: CASTDGEAFF.

DNA for the CDR3: TGCGCCAGCAGCCAAGATACGTGGGGTAGCACAGATACGCAGTATTTT. This gives the protein CASSQDTWGSTDTQYF. This chain links TRBV4-1 with TRBJ2-3; D is unresolved. Trimming left V 0 bases short and J 0 bases short, with 10 bases between. The CDR3 has 16 residues. Germline V gene data show CDR1 as MGHRA and CDR2 as YSYEKL.

The rearrangement uses TRBV27 and TRBJ2-6; 9 bases agree with TRBD2. CDR1 is MNHEY and CDR2 is SMNVEV in the germline V gene (reference sequence). The CDR3 loop spans 17 amino acids. The J segment lost 0 bases and the V segment lost 5 bases, leaving 5 bases of the junction unmatched. CDR3 sequence: CASSKLAGTSGANVLTF. DNA for the CDR3: TGTGCCAGCAGTAAGCTAGCGGGGACCTCTGGGGCCAACGTCCTGACTTTC.

This chain connects TRBV9 to TRBJ1-2, with D uncertain. CDR1 is SGDLS and CDR2 is YYNGEE in the germline V gene. V dropped 3 bases and J dropped 7 bases, with 16 bases sitting between them. This CDR3 contains 14 residues. The CDR3 protein is CASSDPGQYRGYTF. The CDR3 region has the DNA TGTGCCAGCAGCGACCCTGGGCAGTATCGTGGCTACACCTTC.

The V call is TRBV15, the J call TRBJ1-1, with D uncertain. V shed 0 bases and J shed 6 bases, with 11 bases lying between them. Germline assignment: CDR1 LNHNV and CDR2 YYDKDF (reference sequence). The CDR3 contains 14 residues. The CDR3 DNA reads TGTGCCACCAGCAGAGATCACAGCGGGGCTGAAGCTTTCTTT. Translating gives CATSRDHSGAEAFF.

The chain uses TRBV5-1 and TRBJ2-7; D gene unclear. V was trimmed by 0 bases and J by 7 bases, leaving 5 bases between them. Germline CDR1 SGHRS, CDR2 YFSETQ. The CDR3 has 11 residues. The DNA of the CDR3 is TGCGCCAGCAGCTTGGAACAGGAGCAGTACTTC. As protein: CASSLEQEQYF.